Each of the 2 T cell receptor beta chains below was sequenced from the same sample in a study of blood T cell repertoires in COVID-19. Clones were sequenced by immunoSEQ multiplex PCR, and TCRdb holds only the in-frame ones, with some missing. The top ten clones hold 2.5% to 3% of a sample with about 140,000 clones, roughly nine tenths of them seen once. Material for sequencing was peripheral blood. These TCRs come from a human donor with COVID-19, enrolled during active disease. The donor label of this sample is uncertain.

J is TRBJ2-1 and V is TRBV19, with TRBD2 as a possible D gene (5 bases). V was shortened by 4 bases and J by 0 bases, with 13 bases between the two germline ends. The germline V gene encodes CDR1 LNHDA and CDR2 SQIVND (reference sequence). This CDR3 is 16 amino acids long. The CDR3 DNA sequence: TGTGCCAGTAGTACCGGACTTTACGTCTCCTACAATGAGCAGTTCTTC. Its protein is CASSTGLYVSYNEQFF.

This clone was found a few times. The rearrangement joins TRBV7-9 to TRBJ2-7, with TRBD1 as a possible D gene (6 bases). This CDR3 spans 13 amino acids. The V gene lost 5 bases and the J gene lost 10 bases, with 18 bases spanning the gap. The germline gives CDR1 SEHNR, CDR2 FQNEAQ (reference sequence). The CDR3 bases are TGTGCCAGCAGCCCAACAACAGGGAGCCGACAGTACTTC. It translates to CASSPTTGSRQYF. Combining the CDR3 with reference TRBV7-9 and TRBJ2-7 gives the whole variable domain DTGVSQNPRHKITKRGQNVTFRCDPISEHNRLYWYRQTLGQGPEFLTYFQNEAQLEKSRLLSDRFSAERPKGSFSTLEIQRTEQGDSAMYLCASSPTTGSRQYFGPGTRLTVT.